The table lists the clone carrying this T cell receptor (beta chain) with many counts. No antigen is known for it. These data are taken from a study of T-cell reconstitution after alpha-beta-depleted transplantation in children. This sample's TCRbeta library carried unique molecular identifier barcodes. A single record per CDR3 protein comes from TCRdb applying MiXCR to the PCR reads. The sample carries hundreds of thousands of distinct CDR3 sequences, around a tenth recorded once. This CDR3 has 16 residues. Trimming took 5 bases from V and 7 from J, leaving 21 bases between them. Points from the study as a whole: Reported findings indicate that, about two months after transplant, alpha-beta T cells came from several hundred expanded clones, which were derived from non-depleted graft cells. When one year had passed after transplant, most T-cell counts and diversity came from newly produced T cells. Diversity of TCRbeta at day 60 was high in some patients, arising from surviving recipient T cells and thymic progenitors.

The receptor was isolated from a male patient between 2 and 9 years old who had a stem cell transplant for chronic granulomatous disease, so the T cells may come from the graft donor. Specimen: peripheral blood, collected 180 days after TCRalphabeta/CD19-depleted stem cell transplant. This sequence joins TRBV12-3 or TRBV12-4 and TRBJ1-5, with D possibly matching TRBD1 (6 bases). The CDR3 spells CASSADRRLTLQPQHF. The CDR3 DNA follows: TGTGCCAGCAGTGCCGACAGGCGCCTGACGTTGCAGCCCCAGCATTTT.